The 15 T cell receptor beta chains in this list originate from one sample, sequenced in a study of T-cell memory formation after mild COVID-19. TCRdb re-called the 5' RACE reads with MiXCR, one entry per CDR3 protein. The sample includes around 80,000 distinct CDR3 sequences, approximately 15% of them seen just once. Sequencing used PBMCs or a T cell subset sorted from them (not recorded which). The receptors were sampled from an adult woman who had mild COVID-19 (a few samples of this study predate the infection). Cell type and time point are not known.

This clonotype was recorded a few times. This chain links TRBV27 with TRBJ2-7; 10 nucleotides line up with TRBD1. This CDR3 is built from 16 residues. After removal of 5 bases from V and 4 bases from J, the junction contained 11 bases not matched to a gene. Germline V gives CDR1 MNHEY, CDR2 SMNVEV (reference sequence). The DNA for the CDR3 is TGTGCCAGCAGTCTCCCCCTGGGACAGGGGATGTACGAGCAGTACTTC. As protein: CASSLPLGQGMYEQYF.

CDR3 loop: CASSISGTDTQYF. The CDR3 DNA reads as TGTGCCAGTAGTATTAGCGGCACAGATACGCAGTATTTT. The rearrangement links TRBV19 to TRBJ2-3; weak D call: TRBD2 (5 bases). The CDR3 extends over 13 amino acids. Trimming left V 3 bases short and J 1 base short, with 5 bases between. The germline gives CDR1 LNHDA, CDR2 SQIVND (reference sequence). The variable domain in full, with the rest retrieved from reference TRBV19 and TRBJ2-3, is DGGITQSPKYLFRKEGQNVTLSCEQNLNHDAMYWYRQDPGQGLRLIYYSQIVNDFQKGDIAEGYSVSREKKESFPLTVTSAQKNPTAFYLCASSISGTDTQYFGPGTRLTVL.

This clonotype has ten or more counts. The chain carries TRBV12-3 or TRBV12-4 and TRBJ2-2; D is ambiguous. The V and J ends lost 6 bases and 3 bases respectively, with 5 bases between them. This CDR3 spans 12 amino acids. CDR3 amino acids: CASSPDTGELFF. The DNA of the CDR3 is TGTGCCAGCAGCCCAGACACCGGGGAGCTGTTTTTT.

This clonotype has a count of ten or more. The CDR3 nucleotides are TGTGCCAGCAGCTTAGCGCTTTGGGGAAGCTCCTACGAGCAGTACTTC. Protein sequence: CASSLALWGSSYEQYF. The rearrangement uses TRBV7-6 and TRBJ2-7; D unclear. CDR1 is SGHVS, CDR2 FNYEAQ, per germline. The germline V and J ends were trimmed by 0 bases and 0 bases, with 12 bases remaining between them. There are 16 residues in the CDR3.

This clonotype was seen a handful of times. The rearrangement joins TRBV4-1 to TRBJ2-7, with D unclear. Looked up from germline, CDR1 is MGHRA and CDR2 is YSYEKL. CDR3 length: 14 amino acids. V lost 4 bases and J 6 bases, leaving 16 bases between the germline ends. The CDR3, as DNA: TGCGCCAGCAGCCTAAGCCTCGGGCTGCGCGAGCAGTACTTC. Amino acid sequence: CASSLSLGLREQYF.

The gene calls are TRBV6-6 and TRBJ2-7, with 8 bases matching TRBD2. The CDR3 is made up of 15 amino acids. CDR1 MNHNY and CDR2 SVGAGI come from the germline V gene (reference sequence). Germline trimming cut 5 bases from V and 0 bases from J; bases unmatched to any gene: 6. The CDR3 is CASSDRREASYEQYF. The CDR3 bases are TGTGCCAGCAGTGACAGGCGGGAGGCCTCCTACGAGCAGTACTTC.

This clonotype showed up just a few times. The chain joins TRBV10-3 to TRBJ2-1, with a weak D call TRBD2 (6 bases). The CDR3 loop spans 17 amino acids. Between the trimmed V and J ends, which lost 1 base and 5 bases, there was a span of 18 bases. Germline V CDR1 and CDR2: ENHRY, SYGVKD. The CDR3 region has the DNA TGTGCCATCAGTGAGTTCGGCGGGACCAACTTTAACAATGAGCAGTTCTTC. It encodes CAISEFGGTNFNNEQFF.

This clonotype appeared a few times. This chain links TRBV24-1 with TRBJ2-7; D might be TRBD1 (6 bases). In germline, CDR1 is KGHDR, CDR2 SFDVKD. This CDR3 has 14 amino acids. V was shortened by 5 bases and J by 3 bases, with 13 bases between the two germline ends. CDR3 loop: CATSATGAYYEQYF. Written as DNA, the CDR3 is TGTGCCACCAGTGCGACAGGAGCCTACTACGAGCAGTACTTC.

This clonotype was picked up one time. The rearrangement links TRBV7-2 to TRBJ2-1; the match to TRBD2 covers 9 bases. In germline, CDR1 is SGHTA, CDR2 FQGNSA. This CDR3 region has 14 residues. As DNA, the CDR3 is TGTGCGAGTCGCGGACTAGCGCTTAGTGATGAGCAGTTCTTC. Amino acid sequence: CASRGLALSDEQFF.

The table lists this clonotype with a few counts. The V call is TRBV20-1, the J call TRBJ1-4; no firm D call. This CDR3 region has 14 residues. Trimming removed 0 bases at V and 5 bases at J, with 10 bases between. CDR1 is DFQATT and CDR2 is SNEGSKA in the germline V gene (reference sequence). The CDR3 reads CSARDQQSNEKLFF. The CDR3 region has the DNA TGCAGTGCTAGAGATCAACAGTCAAATGAAAAACTGTTTTTT.

This clonotype was seen a few times. The chain carries TRBV25-1 and TRBJ2-5; no firm D call. Germline CDR1 and CDR2: MGHDK and SYGVNS. V was clipped by 8 bases and J by 3 bases, with 13 bases between them. This CDR3 is 13 amino acids long. CDR3 nucleotides: TGTGCCAGCCGGGCAAGCTGGAAAGAGACCCAGTACTTC. Its protein product is CASRASWKETQYF.

V gene TRBV29-1 combines with J gene TRBJ2-7; no clear D. V was cut by 1 base and J by 4 bases, with 5 bases left in between. The CDR3 covers 11 residues. CDR1 and CDR2 (germline): SQVTM, ANQGSEA. The CDR3 sequence: CSVEGDYEQYF. As DNA, the CDR3 is TGCAGCGTTGAAGGAGATTACGAGCAGTACTTC.

This clonotype was seen a handful of times. The chain employs TRBV5-6 and TRBJ1-4; D gene ambiguous. The CDR3 contains 15 residues. V shed 4 bases and J shed 8 bases, with 18 bases lying between them. CDR1 and CDR2 from the germline V gene are SGHDT and YYEEEE. The CDR3 coding sequence is TGTGCCAGCAGCCCCTCAGGTGGGGTACACGAAAAACTGTTTTTT. This gives the protein CASSPSGGVHEKLFF. Full variable domain (rest looked up from reference TRBV5-6 and TRBJ1-4): DAGVTQSPTHLIKTRGQQVTLRCSPKSGHDTVSWYQQALGQGPQFIFQYYEEEERQRGNFPDRFSGHQFPNYSSELNVNALLLGDSALYLCASSPSGGVHEKLFFGSGTQLSVL.

V is TRBV6-2 or TRBV6-3 and J is TRBJ2-5; D is unclear. The CDR3 extends over 12 amino acids. V lost 6 bases, J lost 3 bases, and 8 bases lay in between. The germline gives CDR1 MNHEY, CDR2 SVGEGT. The CDR3 protein is CASSPVKETQYF. The CDR3 nucleotides read TGTGCCAGCAGCCCCGTTAAAGAGACCCAGTACTTC.

In its sample, this clonotype was seen many times. The CDR3 region is CASSHGTDYEQYF. The CDR3 DNA reads TGCGCCAGCAGCCACGGGACTGACTACGAGCAGTACTTC. V is TRBV4-1 and J is TRBJ2-7; possible D gene TRBD2, 6 bases. CDR1 is MGHRA and CDR2 is YSYEKL in the germline V gene. The V gene lost 3 bases and the J gene lost 3 bases, with 9 bases spanning the gap. The CDR3 covers 13 residues.